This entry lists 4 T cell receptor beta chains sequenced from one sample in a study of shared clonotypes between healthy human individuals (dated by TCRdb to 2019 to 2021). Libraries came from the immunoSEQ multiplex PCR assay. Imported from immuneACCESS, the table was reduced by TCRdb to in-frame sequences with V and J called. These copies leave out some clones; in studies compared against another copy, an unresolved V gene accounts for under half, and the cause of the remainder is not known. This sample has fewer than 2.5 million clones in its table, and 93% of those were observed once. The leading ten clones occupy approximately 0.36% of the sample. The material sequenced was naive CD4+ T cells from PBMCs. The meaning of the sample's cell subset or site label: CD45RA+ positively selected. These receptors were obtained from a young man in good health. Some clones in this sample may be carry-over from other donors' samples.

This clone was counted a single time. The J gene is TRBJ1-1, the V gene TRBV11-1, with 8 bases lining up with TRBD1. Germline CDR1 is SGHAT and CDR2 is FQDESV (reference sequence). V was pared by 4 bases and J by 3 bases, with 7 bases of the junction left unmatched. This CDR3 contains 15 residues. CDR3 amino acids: CASSSRGHGDTEAFF. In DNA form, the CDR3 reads TGTGCCAGCAGCTCCAGGGGGCACGGGGACACTGAAGCTTTCTTT.

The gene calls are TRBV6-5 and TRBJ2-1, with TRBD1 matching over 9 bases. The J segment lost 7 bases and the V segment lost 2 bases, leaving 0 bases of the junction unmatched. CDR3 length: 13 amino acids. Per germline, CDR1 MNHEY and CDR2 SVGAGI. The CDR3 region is CASSYGTGNEQFF. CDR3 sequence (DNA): TGTGCCAGCAGTTACGGGACAGGGAATGAGCAGTTCTTC.

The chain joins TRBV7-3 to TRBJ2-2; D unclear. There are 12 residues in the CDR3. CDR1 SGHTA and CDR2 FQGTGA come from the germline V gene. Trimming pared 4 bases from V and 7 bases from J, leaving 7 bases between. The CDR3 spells CASSSANGELFF. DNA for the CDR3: TGTGCCAGCAGCTCCGCAAACGGGGAGCTGTTTTTT.

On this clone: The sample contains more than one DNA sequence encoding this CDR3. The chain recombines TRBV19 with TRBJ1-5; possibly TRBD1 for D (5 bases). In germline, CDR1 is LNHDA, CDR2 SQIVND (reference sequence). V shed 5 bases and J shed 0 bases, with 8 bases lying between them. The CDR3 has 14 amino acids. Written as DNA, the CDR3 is TGTGCCAGTAGTTCAGGGCGTAGCAATCAGCCCCAGCATTTT. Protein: CASSSGRSNQPQHF.